A single sample is the source of the 27 T cell receptor beta chains below, sequenced in a study of T cell changes during pregnancy in multiple sclerosis. The assay was immunoSEQ multiplex PCR, and TCRdb's table has in-frame clones only and misses some. The profile shows about 33,000 clones, 91% of them singletons. The sequences come from CD4+ T cells from peripheral blood mononuclear cells, collected in the third trimester of pregnancy. Every receptor here comes from a female donor in good health, enrolled as a control in a pregnancy study.

This clone was recorded a few times. The chain recombines TRBV27 with TRBJ1-4; possibly TRBD1 for D (5 bases). The CDR3 contains 15 residues. Trimming stripped 6 bases from V and 0 bases from J, with 11 bases between. Germline CDR1 MNHEY, CDR2 SMNVEV (reference sequence). The CDR3 sequence is CASRYAGATNEKLFF. The CDR3, as DNA: TGTGCCAGCAGATACGCGGGGGCAACTAATGAAAAACTGTTTTTT.

This rearrangement joins TRBV4-2 to TRBJ1-2; TRBD1 might be the D (5 bases). Trimming removed 4 bases from V and 2 bases from J, with 17 bases in between. Germline CDR1 LGHNA, CDR2 YNFKEQ. The CDR3 is 16 residues long. In DNA form, the CDR3 reads TGTGCCAGCAGCCCTCACCAGGGCCAGGTCAACTATGGCTACACCTTC. It yields the protein CASSPHQGQVNYGYTF.

The V call is TRBV5-1, the J call TRBJ2-7; 10 bases map to TRBD2. V trimming: 1 base; J trimming: 0 bases; junction bases outside the gene matches: 16. CDR3 length: 20 amino acids. Germline CDR1 is SGHRS and CDR2 is YFSETQ. CDR3: CASSLYRQASGGQSSYEQYF. In nucleotides, the CDR3 is TGCGCCAGCAGCTTGTACAGGCAGGCTAGCGGGGGCCAGAGCTCCTACGAGCAGTACTTC.

The V gene is TRBV5-6, the J gene TRBJ1-3; D not resolved. The germline gives CDR1 SGHDT, CDR2 YYEEEE. The CDR3 is 12 amino acids. The V gene lost 5 bases and the J gene lost 3 bases, with 6 bases spanning the gap. The CDR3 nucleotides are TGTGCCAGCAGTTCCCATGGAAACACCATATATTTT. Its protein is CASSSHGNTIYF.

DNA for the CDR3: TGCGCCAGCAGTCAATCAGGGGGGGACAATCGGTTCAATGAGCAGTTCTTC. This gives the protein CASSQSGGDNRFNEQFF. The V and J genes are TRBV23-1 and TRBJ2-1; perhaps TRBD2 as D (7 bases). TRBV23-1 is identified as an open reading frame with a role that is uncertain. Trimming shortened V by 0 bases and J by 6 bases, and 18 bases separated the two germline ends. The CDR3 contains 17 residues.

The J gene is TRBJ2-3, the V gene TRBV7-9; 7 nucleotides align to TRBD1. The junction had 11 bases not matched to a gene; V was cut back by 5 bases and J by 6 bases. CDR3 length: 15 amino acids. Germline V gene data show CDR1 as SEHNR and CDR2 as FQNEAQ (reference sequence). The CDR3 region is CASSNRDRGQDTQYF. In DNA form, the CDR3 reads TGTGCCAGCAGCAACCGGGACAGAGGCCAGGATACGCAGTATTTT. Combining the CDR3 with reference TRBV7-9 and TRBJ2-3 gives the whole variable domain DTGVSQNPRHKITKRGQNVTFRCDPISEHNRLYWYRQTLGQGPEFLTYFQNEAQLEKSRLLSDRFSAERPKGSFSTLEIQRTEQGDSAMYLCASSNRDRGQDTQYFGPGTRLTVL.

This chain connects TRBV9 to TRBJ1-3; perhaps TRBD1 as D (6 bases). Germline CDR1 is SGDLS and CDR2 is YYNGEE. The ends were cut back, 3 bases at V and 0 bases at J, with 19 bases in the middle. The CDR3 length is 18 residues. Here the CDR3 reads CASSGDRGGPLSGNTIYF. The CDR3 DNA reads as TGTGCCAGCAGCGGGGACCGAGGGGGTCCTCTCTCTGGAAACACCATATATTTT.

This chain joins TRBV11-2 and TRBJ2-7; D gene uncertain. Trimming cost V 2 bases and J 0 bases, with 5 bases left between them. The CDR3 length is 13 residues. Germline CDR1 is SGHAT and CDR2 is FQNNGV. The DNA for the CDR3 is TGTGCCAGCAGCTTATCCAGCTCCTACGAGCAGTACTTC. Amino acid sequence: CASSLSSSYEQYF. The complete variable domain, with remaining parts taken from reference TRBV11-2 and TRBJ2-7, reads EAGVAQSPRYKIIEKRQSVAFWCNPISGHATLYWYQQILGQGPKLLIQFQNNGVVDDSQLPKDRFSAERLKGVDSTLKIQPAKLEDSAVYLCASSLSSSYEQYFGPGTRLTVT.

This rearrangement joins TRBV6-1 to TRBJ2-7; unclear D gene. The CDR3 consists of 12 residues. Per the germline V gene, CDR1 is MNHNS and CDR2 is SASEGT. The V and J ends lost 0 bases and 4 bases respectively, with 4 bases between them. The CDR3 region is CASSEASYEQYF. As DNA, the CDR3 is TGTGCCAGCAGTGAAGCGAGTTACGAGCAGTACTTC.

The chain couples TRBV7-9 to TRBJ1-5; TRBD1 agrees at 10 bases. CDR1 is SEHNR, CDR2 FQNEAQ, per germline (reference sequence). J gave up 5 bases and V 5 bases, and 12 bases lay outside the gene matches. There are 17 residues in the CDR3. CDR3 sequence: CASSNYGTGAEDQPQHF. CDR3 coding DNA: TGTGCCAGCAGCAACTACGGGACAGGGGCGGAGGATCAGCCCCAGCATTTT.

The rearrangement links TRBV29-1 to TRBJ2-3; 7 bases are a match to TRBD1. With V trimmed by 4 bases and J by 2 bases, 6 bases remained unmatched. Germline V gene sequence: CDR1 SQVTM, CDR2 ANQGSEA. The CDR3 runs to 14 residues. CDR3 coding DNA: TGCAGCGTTGGGCGAGGGGGCTACACAGATACGCAGTATTTT. Amino acids: CSVGRGGYTDTQYF.

The chain carries TRBV30 and TRBJ2-1, with 7 bases aligning to TRBD2. Germline loops: CDR1 GTSNPN, CDR2 SVGIG (reference sequence). CDR3 length: 13 amino acids. Unmatched junction bases numbered 8, after V lost 3 bases and J lost 9 bases. CDR3 sequence reads: CAWRLGGYSEQFF. CDR3 sequence (DNA): TGTGCCTGGAGGTTGGGAGGGTATAGTGAGCAGTTCTTC.

The chain has TRBV28 and TRBJ2-1; D remains unclear. The germline CDR1 and CDR2 sequences are MDHEN and SYDVKM. CDR3 length equals 12 residues. V was shortened by 5 bases and J by 9 bases, with 11 bases between the two germline ends. The CDR3: CASSPLSGEQFF. The CDR3 bases are TGTGCCAGCAGTCCTCTCTCGGGTGAGCAGTTCTTC.

The chain uses TRBV7-9 and TRBJ1-1; D remains unclear. Trimming removed 7 bases from V and 1 base from J, with 7 bases in between. Germline V gene sequence: CDR1 SEHNR, CDR2 FQNEAQ (reference sequence). The CDR3 runs 12 residues. CDR3 region: CASTLRNTEAFF. In DNA, the CDR3 is TGTGCCAGCACCCTCAGGAACACTGAAGCTTTCTTT.

The chain joins TRBV7-9 to TRBJ2-5, with TRBD1 matching 12 bases. V lost 4 bases to trimming and J lost 5 bases; unmatched junction nucleotides: 5. Per germline, CDR1 SEHNR and CDR2 FQNEAQ (reference sequence). The CDR3 length is 15 residues. The CDR3 DNA sequence: TGTGCCAGCAGCTGGGGGACAGGGGGCTTGGAGACCCAGTACTTC. Translation: CASSWGTGGLETQYF.

The rearrangement links TRBV5-1 to TRBJ2-3, with 9 bases lining up with TRBD1. The CDR3 runs to 16 residues. Germline V lookup: CDR1 SGHRS, CDR2 YFSETQ. V lost 0 bases to trimming and J lost 2 bases; unmatched junction nucleotides: 4. Here the CDR3 reads CASSLGGQGYTDTQYF. The CDR3 coding sequence is TGCGCCAGCAGCTTGGGCGGACAGGGGTACACAGATACGCAGTATTTT. Filled out from reference TRBV5-1 and TRBJ2-3, the complete variable domain reads KAGVTQTPRYLIKTRGQQVTLSCSPISGHRSVSWYQQTPGQGLQFLFEYFSETQRNKGNFPGRFSGRQFSNSRSEMNVSTLELGDSALYLCASSLGGQGYTDTQYFGPGTRLTVL.

The chain joins TRBV7-2 to TRBJ2-5; D uncertain. V lost 3 bases, J lost 0 bases, and 8 bases lay in between. Germline-derived CDR1 and CDR2 are SGHTA and FQGNSA. The CDR3 runs 14 residues. CDR3 amino acids: CASSLGIHQETQYF. CDR3 nucleotide sequence: TGTGCCAGCAGCTTGGGCATTCACCAAGAGACCCAGTACTTC.

V is TRBV27 and J is TRBJ1-4; no clear D gene. The CDR3 spans 14 residues. The V gene's germline CDR1 is MNHEY and CDR2 SMNVEV (reference sequence). V was trimmed by 2 bases and J by 0 bases, leaving 4 bases between them. CDR3 loop: CASSLGATNEKLFF. The CDR3 DNA follows: TGTGCCAGCAGTTTAGGAGCAACTAATGAAAAACTGTTTTTT.

The chain carries TRBV28 and TRBJ2-3, with D tentatively TRBD1 (6 bases). This CDR3 spans 14 amino acids. The germline V gene has CDR1 MDHEN and CDR2 SYDVKM. The V end was cut by 1 base, the J end by 5 bases, with 10 bases between. In nucleotides, the CDR3 is TGTGCCAGCAGTTTATCCCCAGGGGTAGATACGCAGTATTTT. This sequence encodes CASSLSPGVDTQYF. Complete variable domain (other parts from reference TRBV28 and TRBJ2-3): DVKVTQSSRYLVKRTGEKVFLECVQDMDHENMFWYRQDPGLGLRLIYFSYDVKMKEKGDIPEGYSVSREKKERFSLILESASTNQTSMYLCASSLSPGVDTQYFGPGTRLTVL.

This chain joins TRBV28 and TRBJ1-1, with 7 nucleotides matching TRBD1. This CDR3 is 15 amino acids long. CDR1 MDHEN and CDR2 SYDVKM come from the germline V gene. After removal of 5 bases from V and 4 bases from J, the junction contained 10 bases not matched to a gene. The CDR3 DNA is TGTGCCAGCAGTCCCCATCGACAGGGCGGCACTGAAGCTTTCTTT. Translating it yields CASSPHRQGGTEAFF.

The chain is built from TRBV28 and TRBJ1-2; 8 bases are shared with TRBD1. Germline lookup yields CDR1 MDHEN and CDR2 SYDVKM. V dropped 5 bases and J dropped 5; count of bases not matched to a gene: 7. The CDR3 contains 14 residues. The CDR3 DNA reads as TGTGCCAGCAGTCCCTCGGACAGGGTGTATGGCTACACCTTC. Its translation: CASSPSDRVYGYTF.

The chain links TRBV27 to TRBJ2-3, with 7 bases identical to TRBD1. Unmatched junction bases numbered 11, after V lost 5 bases and J lost 3 bases. Per germline, CDR1 MNHEY and CDR2 SMNVEV (reference sequence). CDR3 length: 16 residues. The CDR3 DNA sequence: TGTGCCAGCAGTGACCGGATAGGGGGCTTGACAGATACGCAGTATTTT. It yields the protein CASSDRIGGLTDTQYF.

This clone was seen once. The J gene is TRBJ1-4, the V gene TRBV5-1, with 7 bases identical to TRBD1. Germline CDR1 and CDR2: SGHRS and YFSETQ. The CDR3 contains 16 residues. Trimming removed 1 base from V and 4 bases from J; junction bases left unmatched: 7. The CDR3 reads CASSLRQGGGNEKLFF. The CDR3 DNA reads TGCGCCAGCAGCTTGCGACAGGGAGGCGGTAATGAAAAACTGTTTTTT.

The rearrangement joins TRBV28 to TRBJ1-2; D possibly corresponds to TRBD1 (5 bases). V was shortened by 5 bases and J by 6 bases, with 13 bases between the two germline ends. This CDR3 is 13 amino acids long. Germline-derived CDR1 and CDR2 are MDHEN and SYDVKM. The CDR3 nucleotides read TGTGCCAGCAGTCGACAGCATCAGGATGGCTACACCTTC. Translating it yields CASSRQHQDGYTF.

Worth noting for this clone: Other nucleotide sequences from this sample produce the same CDR3. This sequence joins TRBV5-1 and TRBJ2-1, with a possible D match to TRBD2 (6 bases). V was pared by 0 bases and J by 0 bases, with 7 bases between. The CDR3 sequence is 15 residues long. Germline-derived CDR1 and CDR2 are SGHRS and YFSETQ. CDR3 loop: CASSLDGGSYNEQFF. The CDR3 nucleotides read TGCGCCAGCAGCTTGGACGGGGGCTCCTACAATGAGCAGTTCTTC.

The chain is built from TRBV5-4 and TRBJ2-1, with TRBD2 identical over 11 bases. With V trimmed by 4 bases and J by 8 bases, 8 bases remained unmatched. The CDR3 extends over 15 amino acids. Per germline, CDR1 SGHNT and CDR2 YYREEE (reference sequence). In DNA form, the CDR3 reads TGTGCCAGCAGCCCGGCGGGTAGCGGGAGGGATGAGCAGTTCTTC. It specifies CASSPAGSGRDEQFF. Supplemented by reference TRBV5-4 and TRBJ2-1, the full variable domain reads ETGVTQSPTHLIKTRGQQVTLRCSSQSGHNTVSWYQQALGQGPQFIFQYYREEENGRGNFPPRFSGLQFPNYSSELNVNALELDDSALYLCASSPAGSGRDEQFFGPGTRLTVL.

CDR3 residues: CASSHTRPTGWVGELFF. The CDR3, as DNA: TGTGCCAGCAGCCACACCCGCCCGACAGGGTGGGTCGGGGAGCTGTTTTTT. The chain is built from TRBV25-1 and TRBJ2-2, with 7 bases identical to TRBD1. The J segment lost 7 bases and the V segment lost 6 bases, leaving 17 bases of the junction unmatched. Looked up from germline, CDR1 is MGHDK and CDR2 is SYGVNS. The CDR3 contains 17 residues. The complete variable domain, with remaining parts taken from reference TRBV25-1 and TRBJ2-2, reads EADIYQTPRYLVIGTGKKITLECSQTMGHDKMYWYQQDPGMELHLIHYSYGVNSTEKGDLSSESTVSRIRTEHFPLTLESARPSHTSQYLCASSHTRPTGWVGELFFGEGSRLTVL.